Each of the 9 T cell receptor beta chains below was sequenced from the same sample in a study of blood T cell repertoires in COVID-19. Only in-frame clones appear in the TCRdb table, and some are missing; sequencing was by immunoSEQ multiplex PCR. The repertoire includes hundreds of thousands of clones, 85% of them detected once, and around 19% sits in the top ten. Material: PBMCs or T cells enriched from blood (not recorded which). All receptors come from a man aged 35-49 years who had recovered from COVID-19.

This chain joins TRBV4-1 and TRBJ2-3; the match to TRBD1 covers 7 bases. Trimming at V came to 1 base and at J to 7 bases, leaving 14 bases not matched to a gene. The CDR3 covers 17 residues. Looked up from germline, CDR1 is MGHRA and CDR2 is YSYEKL. CDR3 sequence (DNA): TGCGCCAGCAGCCAAGGAGCTAGACAGGGACGGTTGAATACGCAGTATTTT. Its translation is CASSQGARQGRLNTQYF.

This chain joins TRBV11-3 and TRBJ2-6; D gene uncertain. Germline V gives CDR1 SGHNT, CDR2 YENEEA. The CDR3 is 18 residues long. V lost 5 bases to trimming and J lost 5 bases, with 22 bases between them. CDR3 in amino acids: CASSAGSIRQSRANVLTF. CDR3 bases: TGTGCCAGCAGCGCTGGTTCGATCCGACAAAGTCGGGCCAACGTCCTGACTTTC.

The rearrangement joins TRBV5-4 to TRBJ2-5, with 9 positions matching TRBD2. The CDR3 is 15 amino acids. Losses at the gene ends were 1 base for V and 2 bases for J; bases not matched to a gene: 3. CDR1 is SGHNT, CDR2 YYREEE, per germline (reference sequence). The CDR3 coding sequence is TGTGCCAGCAGCTTGAGACTAGCGGATCAAGAGACCCAGTACTTC. This gives the protein CASSLRLADQETQYF. Full variable domain (missing parts from reference TRBV5-4 and TRBJ2-5): ETGVTQSPTHLIKTRGQQVTLRCSSQSGHNTVSWYQQALGQGPQFIFQYYREEENGRGNFPPRFSGLQFPNYSSELNVNALELDDSALYLCASSLRLADQETQYFGPGTRLLVL.

This chain joins TRBV7-8 and TRBJ2-2, with D unresolved. This CDR3 region has 14 residues. Per the germline V gene, CDR1 is SGHVS and CDR2 is FQNEAQ. V lost 4 bases to trimming and J lost 5 bases, with 11 bases between them. The chain's CDR3 is CASSSMSWTGELFF. CDR3 bases: TGTGCCAGCAGCTCCATGAGTTGGACCGGGGAGCTGTTTTTT.

This chain uses TRBV3-1 (or the pseudogene TRBV3-2) with TRBJ1-3; 7 bases agree with TRBD1. The germline gives CDR1 LGHDT, CDR2 YNNKEL (reference sequence). The CDR3 length is 16 residues. V was pared by 6 bases and J by 4 bases, with 12 bases of the junction left unmatched. The CDR3 spells CASRPSPGTVGNTIYF. The DNA for the CDR3 is TGTGCCAGCAGACCTTCTCCCGGGACAGTCGGAAACACCATATATTTT.

Note on this clone: Within the sample, other DNA sequences also encode this same CDR3. The genes are TRBV11-2 and TRBJ1-5; D unresolved. This CDR3 comprises 14 residues. CDR1 SGHAT and CDR2 FQNNGV come from the germline V gene. Trimming cost V 4 bases and J 4 bases, with 11 bases left between them. DNA for the CDR3: TGTGCCAGCAGCTGGGATTCGGGGAATCAGCCCCAGCATTTT. Encoded protein: CASSWDSGNQPQHF.

The chain links TRBV7-9 to TRBJ2-5, with TRBD2 matching over 7 bases. Trimming at V came to 1 base and at J to 5 bases, leaving 13 bases not matched to a gene. The V gene's germline CDR1 is SEHNR and CDR2 FQNEAQ (reference sequence). This CDR3 contains 17 residues. In DNA, the CDR3 is TGTGCCAGCAGCTTAGTCTTGGCAGGGAGGGTTTTGGAGACCCAGTACTTC. This gives the protein CASSLVLAGRVLETQYF.

The genes are TRBV30 and TRBJ2-3; D is uncertain. The CDR3 length is 14 residues. Germline CDR1 reads GTSNPN; CDR2 reads SVGIG (reference sequence). Trimming removed 0 bases from V and 0 bases from J, with 7 bases in between. CDR3 sequence reads: CAWSVLRSTDTQYF. As DNA, the CDR3 is TGTGCCTGGAGTGTGTTGCGGAGCACAGATACGCAGTATTTT.

This chain connects TRBV18 to TRBJ2-3; D is ambiguous. With 6 bases removed from V and 6 bases from J, the gap between germline ends came to 19 bases. Germline V gene lookup returns CDR1 KGHSH and CDR2 LQKENI. The CDR3 is made up of 15 amino acids. The CDR3 bases are TGTGCCAGCTCCCCATCGCTCCTTTCCGGGGATACGCAGTATTTT. This translates into CASSPSLLSGDTQYF. Using reference TRBV18 and TRBJ2-3 for the parts outside the CDR3, the full variable domain is NAGVMQNPRHLVRRRGQEARLRCSPMKGHSHVYWYRQLPEEGLKFMVYLQKENIIDESGMPKERFSAEFPKEGPSILRIQQVVRGDSAAYFCASSPSLLSGDTQYFGPGTRLTVL.